This TCR beta chain derives from a study of CD8+CD57+ T cells in acquired aplastic anemia. For the study at large: Quantities of DNA derived from sorted CD4+ and CD8+ cells averaged around 3.2 ug. Findings and limits, study-wide: Simpson's diversity of CD8+ cells was not significantly different in patients compared with controls. The number of CD8+ CDR3 sequences shared by patients and controls was roughly 31.

The patients chosen for sequencing had shown expansion of CD8+CD57+ cells (detected by flow cytometry). This clonotype was recorded at least ten times. Antigen: not known. Template material for TCR beta VDJ and CDR3 profiling consisted of genomic DNA. TCRdb called the reads again in MiXCR, with one record for every CDR3 protein. This sample yields roughly 180,000 distinct CDR3 sequences, of which 45% to 60% are seen a single time; about an eighth belongs to the top ten. Germline values: CDR1 SGHDT, CDR2 YYEEEE. The CDR3 runs to 12 residues. V was clipped by 3 bases and J by 5 bases, with 9 bases between them.

The J gene is TRBJ2-7, the V gene TRBV5-6, with D tentatively TRBD1 (5 bases). The receptor was isolated from a human donor with aplastic anemia. Source material: sorted CD4+, CD8+, or CD8+CD57+ T cells (not recorded which) from PBMCs. The chain's CDR3 is CASSSHRNEQYF. The CDR3 region has the DNA TGTGCCAGCAGCTCGCACAGGAACGAGCAGTACTTC.